Below, 27 T cell receptor beta chains from the same sample are listed, as sequenced in a study of cytomegalovirus exposure and HLA in healthy donors. PCR employed 60 Vbeta and 13 Jbeta primers. Only in-frame clones appear in the TCRdb table, and some are missing; sequencing was by immunoSEQ multiplex PCR. Of under 200,000 clones in the sample, about 12% are singletons; the top ten hold about 8%. Source material: PBMCs. The origin of the receptors is a man aged 50 to 59 in good health and CMV-seropositive.

This clone was seen only a few times. The chain combines TRBV27 with TRBJ2-3, with 9 bases lining up with TRBD1. CDR1 MNHEY and CDR2 SMNVEV come from the germline V gene (reference sequence). Losses at the gene ends were 1 base for V and 3 bases for J; bases not matched to a gene: 8. CDR3 length equals 17 residues. DNA of the CDR3: TGTGCCAGCAGTTTATACCACAGGGGGCTTGGGACAGATACGCAGTATTTT. As protein: CASSLYHRGLGTDTQYF.

This clone has a handful of counts. The chain uses TRBV11-3 and TRBJ1-2; 7 bases are shared with TRBD1. CDR3 length: 13 amino acids. The germline V gene has CDR1 SGHNT and CDR2 YENEEA. V gave up 1 base and J gave up 8 bases; unmatched junction bases: 4. The CDR3 DNA reads TGTGCCAGCAGCTTAGTGGGACAGAGAGGCTACACCTTC. This codes for CASSLVGQRGYTF.

This rearrangement joins TRBV20-1 to TRBJ1-1; no clear D. This CDR3 spans 9 amino acids. Germline V gene data show CDR1 as DFQATT and CDR2 as SNEGSKA (reference sequence). V was cut by 3 bases and J by 8 bases, with 4 bases left in between. CDR3 in DNA: TGCAGTGCTAGGAGCGAAGCTTTCTTT. Translated: CSARSEAFF.

The chain couples TRBV28 to TRBJ2-1; TRBD1 might be the D (6 bases). Germline V lookup: CDR1 MDHEN, CDR2 SYDVKM. With 8 bases removed from V and 2 bases from J, the gap between germline ends came to 16 bases. The CDR3 sequence is 15 residues long. The DNA of the CDR3 is TGTGCCAGCGGACACCGGGACAAAACCTACAATGAGCAGTTCTTC. Amino acids: CASGHRDKTYNEQFF.

This clone was detected a few times. V and J are TRBV6-5 and TRBJ1-1; the match to TRBD1 covers 10 bases. The V gene's germline CDR1 is MNHEY and CDR2 SVGAGI. J lost 4 bases, V lost 0 bases, and 2 bases had no gene match. CDR3 length: 15 residues. In nucleotides, the CDR3 is TGTGCCAGCAGTTACTCGGACAGGGGGTTCACTGAAGCTTTCTTT. It is translated as CASSYSDRGFTEAFF.

The chain's CDR3 is CASSHDSNTEAFF. In DNA form, the CDR3 reads TGTGCCAGCAGCCACGACAGTAACACTGAAGCTTTCTTT. V and J are TRBV9 and TRBJ1-1; tentatively, D is TRBD1 (5 bases). V was clipped by 4 bases and J by 2 bases, with 9 bases between them. Per germline, CDR1 SGDLS and CDR2 YYNGEE. The CDR3 is 13 residues long.

This clone showed up just a few times. The chain recombines TRBV6-5 with TRBJ1-1; 9 nucleotides line up with TRBD1. The CDR3 has 13 amino acids. Trimming at V came to 7 bases and at J to 5 bases, leaving 5 bases not matched to a gene. CDR1 and CDR2 (germline): MNHEY, SVGAGI. CDR3 coding DNA: TGTGCCAGCACCTCGACAGGGGGAACTGAAGCTTTCTTT. Its translation is CASTSTGGTEAFF.

This clone has just a few counts. The V call is TRBV11-3, the J call TRBJ1-5, with D tentatively TRBD1 (5 bases). V was trimmed by 9 bases and J by 7 bases, leaving 22 bases between them. Germline V lookup: CDR1 SGHNT, CDR2 YENEEA. The CDR3 runs 15 residues. CDR3 coding DNA: TGTGCCAGTCCTGTGGGGGGGATTCAATGGCAGCCCCAGCATTTT. This translates into CASPVGGIQWQPQHF.

The rearrangement uses TRBV4-2 and TRBJ2-1, with 9 nucleotides matching TRBD2. This CDR3 is built from 20 residues. The V gene end was trimmed by 0 bases and the J gene end by 0 bases; junction bases not matched to a gene: 12. The germline CDR1 and CDR2 sequences are LGHNA and YNFKEQ. The CDR3 loop reads CASSQDFWASGASSYNEQFF. The CDR3 nucleotides are TGTGCCAGCAGCCAAGATTTTTGGGCTAGCGGGGCCAGCTCCTACAATGAGCAGTTCTTC.

J is TRBJ2-3 and V is TRBV7-9, with D perhaps matching TRBD1 (5 bases). V was clipped by 5 bases and J by 2 bases, with 20 bases between them. Germline CDR1 SEHNR, CDR2 FQNEAQ (reference sequence). The CDR3 is 17 amino acids. CDR3 amino acids: CASSTPPQVDFTDTQYF. CDR3 in DNA: TGTGCCAGCAGCACTCCACCACAGGTTGATTTCACAGATACGCAGTATTTT.

The chain couples TRBV5-6 to TRBJ2-1; TRBD2 might be the D (7 bases). Trimming removed 1 base at V and 0 bases at J, with 17 bases between. This CDR3 comprises 18 residues. Germline CDR1 is SGHDT and CDR2 is YYEEEE. CDR3 DNA: TGTGCCAGCAGCTTGAGAAGGGGGGCTAGCGGCTCCTACAATGAGCAGTTCTTC. Its protein is CASSLRRGASGSYNEQFF.

This chain links TRBV6-5 with TRBJ2-2; 9 positions match TRBD1. This CDR3 has 15 amino acids. Per germline, CDR1 MNHEY and CDR2 SVGAGI. The ends lost 0 bases at V and 8 bases at J; junction bases unmatched: 4. CDR3 in amino acids: CASSYSRTGEGELFF. For the CDR3, the DNA is TGTGCCAGCAGTTACTCGAGGACAGGGGAAGGGGAGCTGTTTTTT.

This chain uses TRBV7-2 with TRBJ1-2; 7 bases fit TRBD1. CDR1 is SGHTA, CDR2 FQGNSA, per germline. The CDR3 runs to 14 residues. The junction had 0 bases not matched to a gene; V was cut back by 0 bases and J by 2 bases. The CDR3 loop reads CASSLAGQNYGYTF. CDR3 DNA: TGTGCCAGCAGCTTAGCGGGACAGAACTATGGCTACACCTTC.

The rearrangement joins TRBV7-2 to TRBJ1-2; D is unclear. The CDR3 is 13 amino acids. CDR1 is SGHTA and CDR2 is FQGNSA in the germline V gene. Trimming took off 5 bases at V and 8 bases at J, with 15 bases between the two ends. CDR3 region: CASSESPGEGYTF. CDR3 in DNA: TGTGCCAGCAGCGAATCACCCGGGGAGGGCTACACCTTC.

The table lists this clone with a few counts. J is TRBJ1-2 and V is TRBV2; 9 bases fit TRBD1. Germline CDR1 SNHLY, CDR2 FYNNEI. This CDR3 has 15 amino acids. With V trimmed by 3 bases and J by 2 bases, 4 bases remained unmatched. The CDR3: CASSDWDRENYGYTF. CDR3 sequence (DNA): TGTGCCAGCAGTGATTGGGACAGGGAAAACTATGGCTACACCTTC. Complete variable domain (other parts from reference TRBV2 and TRBJ1-2): EPEVTQTPSHQVTQMGQEVILRCVPISNHLYFYWYRQILGQKVEFLVSFYNNEISEKSEIFDDQFSVERPDGSNFTLKIRSTKLEDSAMYFCASSDWDRENYGYTFGSGTRLTVV.

This chain connects TRBV5-1 to TRBJ2-1, with 8 bases fitting TRBD2. CDR3 size: 15 residues. The germline V gene has CDR1 SGHRS and CDR2 YFSETQ. After removal of 4 bases from V and 7 bases from J, the junction contained 10 bases not matched to a gene. The CDR3 DNA is TGCGCCAGCAGCAAAGTACGGGGGGGCGGGAATGAGCAGTTCTTC. As protein: CASSKVRGGGNEQFF.

V and J are TRBV28 and TRBJ2-2; D is perhaps TRBD2 (6 bases). Per germline, CDR1 MDHEN and CDR2 SYDVKM. Trimming cost V 2 bases and J 5 bases, with 12 bases left between them. This CDR3 is built from 15 residues. CDR3 protein: CASSLEGGWTGELFF. The CDR3 nucleotides read TGTGCCAGCAGTTTAGAGGGAGGATGGACCGGGGAGCTGTTTTTT. Based on the CDR3 plus reference TRBV28 and TRBJ2-2, the full variable domain is DVKVTQSSRYLVKRTGEKVFLECVQDMDHENMFWYRQDPGLGLRLIYFSYDVKMKEKGDIPEGYSVSREKKERFSLILESASTNQTSMYLCASSLEGGWTGELFFGEGSRLTVL.

The chain links TRBV10-3 to TRBJ2-3, with D perhaps matching TRBD1 (6 bases). V was shortened by 6 bases and J by 0 bases, with 16 bases between the two germline ends. Per germline, CDR1 ENHRY and CDR2 SYGVKD. The CDR3 extends over 16 amino acids. CDR3 bases: TGTGCCATCAGCCTTGAAGGACAGCCTAGCACAGATACGCAGTATTTT. Protein product: CAISLEGQPSTDTQYF.

This clone appeared once. The J gene is TRBJ2-4, the V gene TRBV7-3, with D possibly being TRBD2 (5 bases). Trimming stripped 5 bases from V and 9 bases from J, with 14 bases between. Germline loops: CDR1 SGHTA, CDR2 FQGTGA. The CDR3 covers 13 residues. The CDR3 sequence is CASSPSVGSIQYF. DNA of the CDR3: TGTGCCAGCAGCCCATCCGTGGGGAGCATTCAGTACTTC.

The gene calls are TRBV15 and TRBJ2-1; 11 nucleotides agree with TRBD1. CDR1 and CDR2 from the germline V gene are LNHNV and YYDKDF (reference sequence). The CDR3 is 17 amino acids. After removal of 3 bases from V and 5 bases from J, the junction contained 9 bases not matched to a gene. The CDR3 here is CATSSPAGTGGNNEQFF. Written as DNA, the CDR3 is TGTGCCACCAGCAGTCCAGCCGGGACAGGGGGTAACAATGAGCAGTTCTTC.

The chain carries TRBV4-1 and TRBJ2-3; 14 bases are a match to TRBD2. This CDR3 is 16 amino acids long. Germline V CDR1 and CDR2: MGHRA, YSYEKL. V shed 1 base and J 6 bases; nucleotides not matched to a gene: 3. This CDR3 reads CASSQAGLAGEDTQYF. CDR3 sequence (DNA): TGCGCCAGCAGCCAAGCGGGACTAGCGGGGGAGGATACGCAGTATTTT.

The V and J genes are TRBV9 and TRBJ2-5, with a weak D call TRBD1 (6 bases). CDR1 SGDLS and CDR2 YYNGEE come from the germline V gene. V dropped 0 bases and J dropped 4 bases, with 10 bases sitting between them. The CDR3 extends over 14 amino acids. The CDR3 loop is CASSVGNRAETQYF. The CDR3 DNA is TGTGCCAGCAGCGTAGGGAACAGGGCAGAGACCCAGTACTTC.

This sequence joins TRBV5-4 and TRBJ2-3, with D maybe TRBD2 (6 bases). The CDR3 is 16 residues long. Deletions cut 4 bases from V and 0 bases from J, with 15 bases between. The germline gives CDR1 SGHNT, CDR2 YYREEE (reference sequence). The CDR3 region is CASSRNSGSSTDTQYF. The CDR3 DNA reads as TGTGCCAGCAGCCGCAATAGCGGATCTAGCACAGATACGCAGTATTTT.

The rearrangement uses TRBV7-9 and TRBJ1-2, with 8 bases aligning to TRBD1. Unmatched junction bases numbered 3, after V lost 1 base and J lost 8 bases. The CDR3 loop spans 13 amino acids. Per germline, CDR1 SEHNR and CDR2 FQNEAQ (reference sequence). The CDR3 protein is CASSLGTGRGYTF. As DNA, the CDR3 is TGTGCCAGCAGCTTAGGGACAGGGAGAGGCTACACCTTC.

This clone was observed a few times. This sequence joins TRBV19 and TRBJ2-5; possible D gene TRBD1, 6 bases. The germline V gene has CDR1 LNHDA and CDR2 SQIVND (reference sequence). Trimming removed 2 bases at V and 5 bases at J, with 6 bases between. The CDR3 covers 12 residues. CDR3 sequence (DNA): TGTGCCAGTAGTATACAGGGGGAGACCCAGTACTTC. Encoded protein: CASSIQGETQYF.

This clone turned up a few times. The chain has TRBV11-2 and TRBJ2-5, with 7 bases that match TRBD2. The germline CDR1 and CDR2 sequences are SGHAT and FQNNGV. V gave up 5 bases and J gave up 5 bases; unmatched junction bases: 8. The CDR3 has 14 amino acids. The DNA of the CDR3 is TGTGCCAGCAGCCCTCACATCGGGGGGGAGACCCAGTACTTC. Its protein product is CASSPHIGGETQYF. Complete variable domain (other parts from reference TRBV11-2 and TRBJ2-5): EAGVAQSPRYKIIEKRQSVAFWCNPISGHATLYWYQQILGQGPKLLIQFQNNGVVDDSQLPKDRFSAERLKGVDSTLKIQPAKLEDSAVYLCASSPHIGGETQYFGPGTRLLVL.

Only a few counts were recorded for this clone. CDR3 nucleotides: TGCGCCAGCAGCCAAGATTTGGTAGCGGGGACCACCTTAAGTAGTGAGCAGTTCTTC. Residues: CASSQDLVAGTTLSSEQFF. The chain carries TRBV4-3 and TRBJ2-1; 8 nucleotides match TRBD2. The trim removed 0 bases at V and 9 bases at J, leaving 19 bases unmatched. This CDR3 is built from 19 residues. The germline V gene encodes CDR1 LGHNA and CDR2 YSLEER.